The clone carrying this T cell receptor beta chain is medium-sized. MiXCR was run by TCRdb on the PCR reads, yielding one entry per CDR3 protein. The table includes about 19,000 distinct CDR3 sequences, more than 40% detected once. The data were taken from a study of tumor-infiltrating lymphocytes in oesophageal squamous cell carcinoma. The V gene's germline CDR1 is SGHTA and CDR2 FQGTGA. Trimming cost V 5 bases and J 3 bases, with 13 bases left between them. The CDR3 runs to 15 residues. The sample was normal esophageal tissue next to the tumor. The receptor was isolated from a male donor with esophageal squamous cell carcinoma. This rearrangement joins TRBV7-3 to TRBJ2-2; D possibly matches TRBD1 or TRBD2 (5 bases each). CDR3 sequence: CASSIVGTDTGELFF. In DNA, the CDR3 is TGTGCCAGCAGCATAGTGGGGACCGACACCGGGGAGCTGTTTTTT.